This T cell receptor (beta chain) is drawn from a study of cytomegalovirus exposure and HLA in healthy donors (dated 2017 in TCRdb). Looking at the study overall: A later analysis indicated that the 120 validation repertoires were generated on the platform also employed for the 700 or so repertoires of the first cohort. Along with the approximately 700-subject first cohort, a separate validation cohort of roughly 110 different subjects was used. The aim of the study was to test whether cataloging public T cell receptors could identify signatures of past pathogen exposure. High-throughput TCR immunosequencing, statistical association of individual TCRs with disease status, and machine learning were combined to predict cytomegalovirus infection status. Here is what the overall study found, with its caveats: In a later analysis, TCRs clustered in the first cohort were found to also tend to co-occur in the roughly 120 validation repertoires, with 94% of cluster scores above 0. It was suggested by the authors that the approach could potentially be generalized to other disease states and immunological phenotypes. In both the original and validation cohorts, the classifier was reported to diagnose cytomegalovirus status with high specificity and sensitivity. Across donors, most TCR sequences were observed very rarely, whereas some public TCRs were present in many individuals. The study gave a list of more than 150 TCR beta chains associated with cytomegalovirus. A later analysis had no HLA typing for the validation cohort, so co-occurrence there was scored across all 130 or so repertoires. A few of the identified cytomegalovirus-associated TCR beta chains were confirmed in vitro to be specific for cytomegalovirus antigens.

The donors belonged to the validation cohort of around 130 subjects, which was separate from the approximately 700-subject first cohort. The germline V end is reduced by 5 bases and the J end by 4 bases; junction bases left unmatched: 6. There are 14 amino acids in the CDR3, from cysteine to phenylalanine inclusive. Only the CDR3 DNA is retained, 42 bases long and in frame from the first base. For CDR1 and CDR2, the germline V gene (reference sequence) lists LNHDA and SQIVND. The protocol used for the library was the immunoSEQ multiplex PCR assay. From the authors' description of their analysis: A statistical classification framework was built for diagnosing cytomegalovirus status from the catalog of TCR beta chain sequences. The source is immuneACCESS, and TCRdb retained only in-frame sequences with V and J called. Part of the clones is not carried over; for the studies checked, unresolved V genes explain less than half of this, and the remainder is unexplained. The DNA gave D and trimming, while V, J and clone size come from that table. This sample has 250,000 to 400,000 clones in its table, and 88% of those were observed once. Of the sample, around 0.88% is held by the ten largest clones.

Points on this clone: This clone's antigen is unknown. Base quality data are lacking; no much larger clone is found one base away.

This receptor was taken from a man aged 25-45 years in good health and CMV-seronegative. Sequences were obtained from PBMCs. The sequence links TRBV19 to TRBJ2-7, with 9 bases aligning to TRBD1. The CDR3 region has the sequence CASSQQGALYEQYF. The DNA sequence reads TGTGCCAGTAGTCAACAGGGGGCACTATACGAGCAGTACTTC.